A single sample is the source of the 5 T cell receptor beta chains below, sequenced in a study of shared clonotypes between healthy human individuals. Clones were read by immunoSEQ multiplex PCR, and TCRdb kept only the in-frame ones, dropping some. The data hold 470,000 or so clones, with approximately 82% observed a single time. Sample: PBMCs. The origin of the receptors is a woman in her 40s in good health. Some clones in this sample may be carry-over from other donors' samples.

The gene calls are TRBV5-4 and TRBJ2-1; the D is unclear. CDR3 length equals 14 residues. CDR1 and CDR2 from the germline V gene are SGHNT and YYREEE (reference sequence). The V end was cut by 2 bases, the J end by 8 bases, with 14 bases between. The CDR3: CASSFRIAVDEQFF. CDR3 bases: TGTGCCAGCAGCTTCCGTATAGCAGTCGATGAGCAGTTCTTC. The variable domain in full, completed from reference TRBV5-4 and TRBJ2-1, reads ETGVTQSPTHLIKTRGQQVTLRCSSQSGHNTVSWYQQALGQGPQFIFQYYREEENGRGNFPPRFSGLQFPNYSSELNVNALELDDSALYLCASSFRIAVDEQFFGPGTRLTVL.

The genes are TRBV28 and TRBJ2-7; no clear D gene. Trimming pared 5 bases from V and 1 base from J, leaving 15 bases between. CDR1 MDHEN and CDR2 SYDVKM come from the germline V gene. The CDR3 contains 15 residues. CDR3 coding DNA: TGTGCCAGCAGTACCCTTGGGGTGGGGTCCTACGAGCAGTACTTC. The encoded protein is CASSTLGVGSYEQYF.

The chain recombines TRBV18 with TRBJ2-5; 9 nucleotides align to TRBD1. This CDR3 has 15 amino acids. Germline values: CDR1 KGHSH, CDR2 LQKENI. V shed 3 bases and J 5 bases; nucleotides not matched to a gene: 7. This chain's CDR3 is CASSPDTGGWETQYF. CDR3 coding DNA: TGTGCCAGCTCACCTGATACAGGGGGCTGGGAGACCCAGTACTTC.

The chain recombines TRBV5-1 with TRBJ2-5; D is possibly TRBD1 or TRBD2 (5 bases each). Germline values: CDR1 SGHRS, CDR2 YFSETQ. This CDR3 comprises 17 residues. V lost 3 bases and J lost 1, with 19 bases in between. CDR3 protein: CASSSPEGRGAQETQYF. The CDR3, as DNA: TGCGCCAGCAGCTCCCCAGAGGGGAGAGGAGCCCAAGAGACCCAGTACTTC. Combining the CDR3 with reference TRBV5-1 and TRBJ2-5 gives the whole variable domain KAGVTQTPRYLIKTRGQQVTLSCSPISGHRSVSWYQQTPGQGLQFLFEYFSETQRNKGNFPGRFSGRQFSNSRSEMNVSTLELGDSALYLCASSSPEGRGAQETQYFGPGTRLLVL.

The chain has TRBV28 and TRBJ1-2; D unresolved. Germline values: CDR1 MDHEN, CDR2 SYDVKM. V was clipped by 1 base and J by 8 bases, with 17 bases between them. The CDR3 is 15 amino acids. CDR3: CASSLSDRDLRGYTF. CDR3 nucleotides: TGTGCCAGCAGTTTATCGGACCGCGACCTTAGGGGCTACACCTTC.